This paragraph reports one TCR beta chain. The data belong to a study of blood T cell repertoires in COVID-19. Background on the study: Acute and convalescent COVID-19 specimens originated in the United States, Italy and Spain. Nucleic acid was either cDNA or gDNA, and it came from T cells, B-cell-depleted T cells, or PBMCs.

Trimming took 6 bases from V and 4 from J; bases not matched to a gene: 13. The CDR3 covers 17 residues. Looked up from germline, CDR1 is LNHDA and CDR2 is SQIVND (reference sequence). This table comes from immunoSEQ multiplex PCR, and its TCRdb copy is limited to in-frame clones, with some not included. The table shows approximately 100,000 clones, with about 90% occurring only once. The genes are TRBV19 and TRBJ2-3; 10 bases map to TRBD2. Sequenced material: peripheral blood. The origin of this receptor is a human donor with COVID-19, enrolled during active disease. The donor label of this sample is uncertain. Here the CDR3 DNA reads TGTGCCAGTAGCTCCGGTACTAGCGGGATGGTAGCAGATACGCAGTATTTT. Amino acids: CASSSGTSGMVADTQYF.